The 32 T cell receptor beta chains given below trace back to one sample, sequenced in a study of CD8 T cells in ankylosing spondylitis. TCRdb called the 5' RACE reads again in MiXCR, with one record for every CDR3 protein. Among approximately 250,000 distinct CDR3 sequences, about 10% were seen once, and the ten largest hold around 3%. Sequenced sample: blood, either unsorted or a sorted T cell fraction (not recorded which). The source of these receptors is a male donor with ankylosing spondylitis or in good health (not recorded which).

This clonotype was picked up many times. The V and J genes are TRBV25-1 and TRBJ2-1, with 9 bases aligning to TRBD1. Germline trimming cut 0 bases from V and 10 bases from J; bases unmatched to any gene: 13. The germline CDR1 and CDR2 sequences are MGHDK and SYGVNS. CDR3 length: 17 amino acids. The CDR3 protein is CASSEYQFGTGSQEQFF. The CDR3 DNA reads as TGTGCCAGCAGTGAATATCAGTTCGGGACAGGGTCCCAAGAGCAGTTCTTC. The whole variable domain, remainder taken from reference TRBV25-1 and TRBJ2-1, is EADIYQTPRYLVIGTGKKITLECSQTMGHDKMYWYQQDPGMELHLIHYSYGVNSTEKGDLSSESTVSRIRTEHFPLTLESARPSHTSQYLCASSEYQFGTGSQEQFFGPGTRLTVL.

The chain recombines TRBV5-5 with TRBJ2-5; tentatively, D is TRBD2 (6 bases). Germline CDR1 is SGHKS and CDR2 is YYEKEE (reference sequence). V was pared by 4 bases and J by 2 bases, with 15 bases between. The CDR3 spans 15 residues. The CDR3, as DNA: TGTGCCAGCAGCCGGTCGGGGGTAATACAAGAGACCCAGTACTTC. The encoded protein is CASSRSGVIQETQYF.

This clonotype was picked up a small number of times. This sequence joins TRBV24-1 and TRBJ1-2, with TRBD1 identical over 8 bases. Trimming took 10 bases from V and 0 from J; bases not matched to a gene: 15. There are 17 residues in the CDR3. In germline, CDR1 is KGHDR, CDR2 SFDVKD. CDR3 DNA: TGTGCCACAATCGCGGACAGGGCCCAACCCCCTAACTATGGCTACACCTTC. This encodes CATIADRAQPPNYGYTF.

The sample holds many counts of this clonotype. Here the CDR3 DNA reads TGCAGTGCTTCAGGACTAGCGGGGACTTACAATGAGCAGTTCTTC. Its protein product is CSASGLAGTYNEQFF. V and J are TRBV20-1 and TRBJ2-1, with 12 nucleotides matching TRBD2. The CDR3 contains 15 residues. Germline trimming cut 5 bases from V and 4 bases from J; bases unmatched to any gene: 6. The germline CDR1 and CDR2 sequences are DFQATT and SNEGSKA (reference sequence).

Ten or more counts support this clonotype. The chain combines TRBV28 with TRBJ2-3; D remains unclear. CDR3 length: 12 residues. With 4 bases removed from V and 5 bases from J, the gap between germline ends came to 7 bases. Germline-derived CDR1 and CDR2 are MDHEN and SYDVKM. The CDR3 loop reads CASSSALDTQYF. The CDR3 DNA follows: TGTGCCAGCAGTTCCGCTTTAGATACGCAGTATTTT.

The chain uses TRBV15 and TRBJ2-1; 10 nucleotides align to TRBD2. V dropped 0 bases and J dropped 4; count of bases not matched to a gene: 6. CDR1 and CDR2 (germline): LNHNV, YYDKDF (reference sequence). This CDR3 has 17 residues. CDR3 amino acids: CATSRDTRTSGYNEQFF. CDR3 bases: TGTGCCACCAGCAGAGATACTAGGACTAGCGGTTACAATGAGCAGTTCTTC. The entire variable domain, with the rest obtained from reference TRBV15 and TRBJ2-1, is as follows: DAMVIQNPRYQVTQFGKPVTLSCSQTLNHNVMYWYQQKSSQAPKLLFHYYDKDFNNEADTPDNFQSRRPNTSFCFLDIRSPGLGDTAMYLCATSRDTRTSGYNEQFFGPGTRLTVL.

This clonotype was recorded at least ten times. V gene TRBV20-1 combines with J gene TRBJ2-3, with 7 positions matching TRBD2. Germline V CDR1 and CDR2: DFQATT, SNEGSKA (reference sequence). The CDR3 is made up of 16 amino acids. V lost 0 bases and J lost 0; bases outside the gene matches: 6. CDR3 sequence reads: CSARDPSGLSTDTQYF. For the CDR3, the DNA is TGCAGTGCTAGAGATCCTAGCGGACTGAGCACAGATACGCAGTATTTT.

This chain joins TRBV7-8 and TRBJ2-5; D unclear. Looked up from germline, CDR1 is SGHVS and CDR2 is FQNEAQ. CDR3 length: 13 residues. The ends were cut back, 11 bases at V and 2 bases at J, with 15 bases in the middle. CDR3 bases: TGTGCCTCTCTAGGGCTAGGACAAGAGACCCAGTACTTC. As protein: CASLGLGQETQYF. Full variable domain (rest looked up from reference TRBV7-8 and TRBJ2-5): GAGVSQSPRYKVAKRGQDVALRCDPISGHVSLFWYQQALGQGPEFLTYFQNEAQLDKSGLPSDRFFAERPEGSVSTLKIQRTQQEDSAVYLCASLGLGQETQYFGPGTRLLVL.

There are many counts of this clonotype. This sequence joins TRBV30 and TRBJ1-2; D is undetermined. There are 15 residues in the CDR3. CDR1 is GTSNPN, CDR2 SVGIG, per germline (reference sequence). Trimming removed 0 bases at V and 4 bases at J, with 15 bases between. The CDR3 DNA sequence: TGTGCCTGGAGTGTAACAGCGGCCCTGGTCTATGGCTACACCTTC. This translates into CAWSVTAALVYGYTF.

Many counts were recorded for this clonotype. The V gene is TRBV25-1, the J gene TRBJ2-2; maybe TRBD2 (7 bases). CDR1 is MGHDK, CDR2 SYGVNS, per germline. CDR3 length: 15 amino acids. Trimming took off 6 bases at V and 2 bases at J, with 13 bases between the two ends. The CDR3 region is CASRSGTPNTGELFF. CDR3 sequence (DNA): TGTGCCAGCAGAAGCGGGACACCTAACACCGGGGAGCTGTTTTTT.

This clonotype was counted many times. The rearrangement joins TRBV29-1 to TRBJ2-5; D uncertain. Germline V CDR1 and CDR2: SQVTM, ANQGSEA. This CDR3 is 11 amino acids long. Trimming took off 8 bases at V and 2 bases at J, with 9 bases between the two ends. As DNA, the CDR3 is TGCAGCCTGGGAATACAAGAGACCCAGTACTTC. The encoded protein is CSLGIQETQYF.

This clonotype appeared a few times. This sequence joins TRBV20-1 and TRBJ2-1; D perhaps matches TRBD2 (5 bases). The CDR3 spans 10 residues. Germline values: CDR1 DFQATT, CDR2 SNEGSKA (reference sequence). V dropped 5 bases and J dropped 7 bases, with 6 bases sitting between them. Here the CDR3 reads CSAWENEQFF. CDR3 bases: TGCAGTGCTTGGGAGAATGAGCAGTTCTTC.

This clonotype turned up a few times. The chain uses TRBV6-1 and TRBJ1-5; D gene unclear. CDR1 and CDR2 (germline): MNHNS, SASEGT. Trimming removed 9 bases from V and 3 bases from J, with 12 bases in between. The CDR3 totals 13 residues. The CDR3 reads CASSPRDNQPQHF. In DNA form, the CDR3 reads TGTGCCAGTTCCCCCCGGGACAATCAGCCCCAGCATTTT.

This clonotype was observed many times. This rearrangement joins TRBV20-1 to TRBJ2-1, with D perhaps matching TRBD2 (6 bases). CDR3 length: 15 amino acids. Germline V gene lookup returns CDR1 DFQATT and CDR2 SNEGSKA (reference sequence). With 6 bases removed from V and 4 bases from J, the gap between germline ends came to 19 bases. The CDR3 nucleotides are TGCAGTGCAGGCCCCGGGACTTACATTTACAATGAGCAGTTCTTC. It yields the protein CSAGPGTYIYNEQFF.

This clonotype came up many times. V is TRBV29-1 and J is TRBJ2-1; 9 bases align to TRBD2. This CDR3 spans 15 amino acids. Per germline, CDR1 SQVTM and CDR2 ANQGSEA. Trimming at V came to 5 bases and at J to 6 bases, leaving 11 bases not matched to a gene. CDR3 in DNA: TGCAGCGTTTTCACCGGGACTAGCCTTTTCAATGAGCAGTTCTTC. It translates to CSVFTGTSLFNEQFF.

This clonotype was detected ten times or more. The rearrangement links TRBV5-1 to TRBJ2-1; 7 bases line up with TRBD2. Germline V gene data show CDR1 as SGHRS and CDR2 as YFSETQ. The CDR3 covers 15 residues. V was clipped by 5 bases and J by 0 bases; unmatched bases: 5. The CDR3 nucleotides read TGCGCCAGCAGAGAGGGAGGGAGCTCCTACAATGAGCAGTTCTTC. Its protein is CASREGGSSYNEQFF. Using reference TRBV5-1 and TRBJ2-1 for the parts outside the CDR3, the full variable domain is KAGVTQTPRYLIKTRGQQVTLSCSPISGHRSVSWYQQTPGQGLQFLFEYFSETQRNKGNFPGRFSGRQFSNSRSEMNVSTLELGDSALYLCASREGGSSYNEQFFGPGTRLTVL.

This clonotype was detected many times. V gene TRBV10-1 combines with J gene TRBJ1-3; the D is unclear. The V end was cut by 0 bases, the J end by 5 bases, with 11 bases between. Germline V gives CDR1 WNHNN, CDR2 SYGVQD (reference sequence). The CDR3 is 15 amino acids. CDR3 coding DNA: TGCGCCAGCAGTGAGTCCGGCCCGCGGCGAAACACCATATATTTT. This translates into CASSESGPRRNTIYF.

In its sample, this clonotype was seen many times. The V call is TRBV3-1, the J call TRBJ2-2; either TRBD1 or TRBD2 may fit D (5 bases each). The V gene's germline CDR1 is LGHDT and CDR2 YNNKEL (reference sequence). The CDR3 length is 15 residues. V dropped 4 bases and J dropped 6 bases, with 15 bases sitting between them. The CDR3 DNA is TGTGCCAGCAGCCCCCCCAGGGCGGGCGCCGGGGAGCTGTTTTTT. Protein product: CASSPPRAGAGELFF.

This clonotype appeared many times. The gene calls are TRBV6-2 or TRBV6-3 and TRBJ1-2, with 9 bases lining up with TRBD1. Germline CDR1 MNHEY, CDR2 SVGEGT. V trimming: 6 bases; J trimming: 3 bases; junction bases outside the gene matches: 8. This CDR3 has 15 amino acids. The CDR3 nucleotides read TGTGCCAGCAGCGTACCGGGACAGGGCTACTATGGCTACACCTTC. Translating it yields CASSVPGQGYYGYTF.

The chain couples TRBV11-3 to TRBJ2-3; TRBD2 matches 7 bases. J lost 5 bases, V lost 5 bases, and 13 bases had no gene match. The CDR3 is 16 amino acids. Germline CDR1 reads SGHNT; CDR2 reads YENEEA. The CDR3: CASSPSPGPGGDTQYF. The CDR3 region has the DNA TGTGCCAGCAGCCCCTCCCCCGGTCCGGGGGGAGATACGCAGTATTTT.

This rearrangement joins TRBV5-6 to TRBJ2-2, with D unresolved. Germline CDR1 reads SGHDT; CDR2 reads YYEEEE. V dropped 3 bases and J dropped 0 bases, with 9 bases sitting between them. The CDR3 contains 15 residues. The CDR3 sequence is CASSSTGTNTGELFF. In DNA, the CDR3 is TGTGCCAGCAGCTCGACTGGCACGAACACCGGGGAGCTGTTTTTT.

This clonotype was counted many times. J is TRBJ2-7 and V is TRBV5-1; perhaps TRBD2 as D (6 bases). Per germline, CDR1 SGHRS and CDR2 YFSETQ. The length of the CDR3 is 13 residues. Trimming took 6 bases from V and 1 from J, leaving 11 bases between them. CDR3 in amino acids: CASKRAGSYEQYF. The DNA for the CDR3 is TGCGCCAGCAAGAGGGCGGGATCCTACGAGCAGTACTTC.

This clonotype was counted many times. The chain has TRBV11-2 and TRBJ1-6, with TRBD1 matching 7 bases. This CDR3 is built from 16 residues. Germline V gives CDR1 SGHAT, CDR2 FQNNGV. Unmatched junction bases numbered 7, after V lost 5 bases and J lost 3 bases. CDR3: CASSLRGADYNSPLHF. The CDR3 DNA follows: TGTGCCAGCAGCCTCAGGGGGGCGGACTATAATTCACCCCTCCACTTT.

In its sample, this clonotype was seen many times. The gene calls are TRBV6-5 and TRBJ2-3; D ambiguous. Germline lookup yields CDR1 MNHEY and CDR2 SVGAGI. The CDR3 is 14 residues long. Deletions cut 0 bases from V and 2 bases from J, with 6 bases between. CDR3 bases: TGTGCCAGCAGTTACTCGAGGCTCACAGATACGCAGTATTTT. It codes for CASSYSRLTDTQYF.

V and J are TRBV7-2 and TRBJ2-1, with D maybe TRBD1 (6 bases). The CDR3 totals 15 residues. V was pared by 1 base and J by 3 bases, with 10 bases between. CDR1 is SGHTA and CDR2 is FQGNSA in the germline V gene. The chain's CDR3 is CASSLVGQGYNEQFF. The CDR3 DNA sequence: TGTGCCAGCAGCTTAGTGGGACAAGGCTACAATGAGCAGTTCTTC.

Notes on this clonotype: A clone one base away is much larger, so this may be a read error. The chain combines TRBV11-2 with TRBJ2-7, with a tentative D call TRBD1 (5 bases). Germline V gene lookup returns CDR1 SGHAT and CDR2 FQNNGV. CDR3 length: 12 residues. V gave up 1 base and J gave up 6 bases, with 7 bases separating them. The CDR3, as DNA: TGTGCCAGCAGCTTAGCCCAGGGCGAGCAGTACTTC. Its protein is CASSLAQGEQYF.

This clonotype appeared many times. This chain's CDR3 is CASSLRQGHEQYF. CDR3 coding DNA: TGTGCCAGCAGTTTGCGACAGGGCCACGAGCAGTACTTC. This sequence joins TRBV6-5 and TRBJ2-7; TRBD1 matches 7 bases. Trimming took 4 bases from V and 5 from J; bases not matched to a gene: 5. The germline CDR1 and CDR2 sequences are MNHEY and SVGAGI. This CDR3 is 13 amino acids long.

This clonotype was seen only a few times. This chain links TRBV7-9 with TRBJ1-5, with 10 bases that match TRBD1. The CDR3 consists of 14 residues. V gave up 5 bases and J gave up 7 bases; unmatched junction bases: 5. CDR1 and CDR2 from the germline V gene are SEHNR and FQNEAQ (reference sequence). The CDR3 DNA reads TGTGCCAGCAGCGATTCGACAGGGGGCCAGCCCCAGCATTTT. Translating gives CASSDSTGGQPQHF.

The V and J genes are TRBV7-9 and TRBJ2-7, with 9 bases lining up with TRBD2. V was pared by 4 bases and J by 7 bases, with 2 bases of the junction left unmatched. The CDR3 is 12 residues long. Germline CDR1 SEHNR, CDR2 FQNEAQ (reference sequence). CDR3 nucleotide sequence: TGTGCCAGCAGCTCCCTAGCGGGAGAGCAGTACTTC. The encoded protein is CASSSLAGEQYF.

The sample holds many counts of this clonotype. The rearrangement uses TRBV5-1 and TRBJ2-1, with a possible D match to TRBD1 (5 bases). Trimming cost V 0 bases and J 8 bases, with 12 bases left between them. Germline V gene sequence: CDR1 SGHRS, CDR2 YFSETQ. The CDR3 has 14 amino acids. The CDR3 DNA reads TGCGCCAGCAGCTTGGAAAGGGGCAGGGATGAGCAGTTCTTC. Its translation is CASSLERGRDEQFF.

This clonotype occurred many times. This chain joins TRBV28 and TRBJ2-2; no clear D. V lost 2 bases and J 3 bases, leaving 22 bases between the germline ends. The CDR3 covers 19 residues. Germline lookup yields CDR1 MDHEN and CDR2 SYDVKM. CDR3 in amino acids: CASSLILQEPNEDTGELFF. The CDR3 DNA is TGTGCCAGCAGTTTAATTTTGCAGGAACCCAATGAAGACACCGGGGAGCTGTTTTTT.

CDR3 nucleotides: TGTGCCAGCAGTCCATTGGACAGCTTTAATGAAAAACTGTTTTTT. Its translation: CASSPLDSFNEKLFF. This chain joins TRBV27 and TRBJ1-4, with TRBD1 as a possible D gene (6 bases). This CDR3 spans 15 amino acids. The germline gives CDR1 MNHEY, CDR2 SMNVEV (reference sequence). With 5 bases removed from V and 4 bases from J, the gap between germline ends came to 14 bases.